What follows describes a single TCR beta chain. TCRdb analysed the RACE reads with MiXCR anew, one entry per CDR3 protein. Of approximately 340,000 distinct CDR3 sequences listed, roughly 6.9% are singletons. The source of the sample is a study of human T cells and chemical hapten exposure. Regarding time point: patch test 1, 2 weeks after DPC sensitization. Treatment of the sample: therapeutic diphenylcyclopropenone sensitization with weekly scalp DPC. The CDR3 is made up of 14 amino acids. Germline CDR1 and CDR2: MGHRA and YSYEKL. V was trimmed by 7 bases and J by 4 bases, leaving 11 bases between them.

The sample consisted of whole blood, taken in connection with sensitization to the hapten diphenylcyclopropenone (DPC). This receptor was obtained from a woman in her late teens or twenties with alopecia areata. Some clones in this sample may be carry-over from other donors' samples. The V gene is TRBV4-1, the J gene TRBJ2-6; D unresolved. The CDR3 here is CASNRGSGANVLTF. CDR3 nucleotide sequence: TGCGCCAGCAATAGAGGTTCCGGGGCCAACGTCCTGACTTTC.